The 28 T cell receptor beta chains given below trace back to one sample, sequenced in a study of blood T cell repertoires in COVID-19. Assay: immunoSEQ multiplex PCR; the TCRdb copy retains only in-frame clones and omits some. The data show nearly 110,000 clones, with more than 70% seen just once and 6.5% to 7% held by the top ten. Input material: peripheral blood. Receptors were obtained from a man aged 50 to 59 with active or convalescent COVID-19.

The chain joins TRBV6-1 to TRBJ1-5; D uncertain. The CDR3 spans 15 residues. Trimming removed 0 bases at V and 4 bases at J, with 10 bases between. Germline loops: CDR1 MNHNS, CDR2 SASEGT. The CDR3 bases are TGTGCCAGCAGTGAAGCGTCAAGTCGGAATCAGCCCCAGCATTTT. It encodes CASSEASSRNQPQHF.

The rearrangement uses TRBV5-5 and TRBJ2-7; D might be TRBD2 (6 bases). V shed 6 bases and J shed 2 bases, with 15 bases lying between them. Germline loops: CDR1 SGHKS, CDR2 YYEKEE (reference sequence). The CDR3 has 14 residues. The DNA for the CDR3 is TGTGCCAGCACCCCCCTGGAGGGGCCCTACGAGCAGTACTTC. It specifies CASTPLEGPYEQYF.

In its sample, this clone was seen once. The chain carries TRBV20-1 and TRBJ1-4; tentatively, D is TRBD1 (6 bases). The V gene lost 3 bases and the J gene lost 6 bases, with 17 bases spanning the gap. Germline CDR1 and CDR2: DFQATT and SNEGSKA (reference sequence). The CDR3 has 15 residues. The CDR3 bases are TGCAGTGCTAGTGCGCCACAGGGCCGCGATGAAAAACTGTTTTTT. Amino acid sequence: CSASAPQGRDEKLFF.

The CDR3 sequence: CASSIGGQLRRTEAFF. In nucleotides, the CDR3 is TGTGCCAGTAGTATAGGCGGGCAGCTCCGGAGGACTGAAGCTTTCTTT. The chain recombines TRBV19 with TRBJ1-1; D unclear. Trimming took off 1 base at V and 5 bases at J, with 17 bases between the two ends. Germline CDR1 is LNHDA and CDR2 is SQIVND (reference sequence). The CDR3 sequence is 16 residues long.

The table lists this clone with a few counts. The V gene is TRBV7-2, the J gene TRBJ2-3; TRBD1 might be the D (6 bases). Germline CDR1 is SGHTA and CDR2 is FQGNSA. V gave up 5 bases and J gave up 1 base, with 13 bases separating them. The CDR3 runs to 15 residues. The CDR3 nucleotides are TGTGCCAGCAGCCAGGGACAAGTTGGCACAGATACGCAGTATTTT. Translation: CASSQGQVGTDTQYF.

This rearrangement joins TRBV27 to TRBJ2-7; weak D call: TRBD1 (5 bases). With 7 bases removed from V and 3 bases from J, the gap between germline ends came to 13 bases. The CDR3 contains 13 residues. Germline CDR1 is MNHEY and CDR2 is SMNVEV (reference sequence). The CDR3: CASKTDRNYEQYF. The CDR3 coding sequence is TGTGCCAGCAAGACAGATAGAAACTACGAGCAGTACTTC.

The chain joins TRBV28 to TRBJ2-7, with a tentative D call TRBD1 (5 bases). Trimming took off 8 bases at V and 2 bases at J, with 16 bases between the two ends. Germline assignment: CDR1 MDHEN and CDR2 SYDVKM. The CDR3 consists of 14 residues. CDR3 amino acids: CASLRVPYPYEQYF. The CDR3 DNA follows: TGTGCCAGCCTCAGGGTCCCCTATCCCTACGAGCAGTACTTC.

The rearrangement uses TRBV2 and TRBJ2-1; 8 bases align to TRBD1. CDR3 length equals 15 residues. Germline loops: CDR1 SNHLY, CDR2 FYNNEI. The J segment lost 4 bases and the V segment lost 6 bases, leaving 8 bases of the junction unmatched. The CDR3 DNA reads TGTGCCAGCAGAGGTGGGACAGGACCTTACAATGAGCAGTTCTTC. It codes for CASRGGTGPYNEQFF.

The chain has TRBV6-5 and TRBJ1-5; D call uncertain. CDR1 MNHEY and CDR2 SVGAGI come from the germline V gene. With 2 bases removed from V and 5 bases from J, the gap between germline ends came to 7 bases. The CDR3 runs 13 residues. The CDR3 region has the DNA TGTGCCAGCAGTTACGGCACCGATCAGCCCCAGCATTTT. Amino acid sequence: CASSYGTDQPQHF.

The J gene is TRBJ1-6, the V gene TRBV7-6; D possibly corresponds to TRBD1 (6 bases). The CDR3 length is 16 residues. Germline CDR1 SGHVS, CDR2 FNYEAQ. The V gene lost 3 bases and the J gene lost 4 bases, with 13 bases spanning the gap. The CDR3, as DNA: TGTGCCAGCAGCTTGGGCAAGGGGACATATAATTCACCCCTCCACTTT. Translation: CASSLGKGTYNSPLHF. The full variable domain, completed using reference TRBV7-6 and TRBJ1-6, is GAGVSQSPRYKVTKRGQDVALRCDPISGHVSLYWYRQALGQGPEFLTYFNYEAQQDKSGLPNDRFSAERPEGSISTLTIQRTEQRDSAMYRCASSLGKGTYNSPLHFGNGTRLTVT.

This CDR3 is CAWSRKPGTTDTQYF. The CDR3 DNA follows: TGTGCCTGGAGTCGAAAACCGGGAACAACAGATACGCAGTATTTT. The J gene is TRBJ2-3, the V gene TRBV30; perhaps TRBD2 as D (5 bases). The V gene's germline CDR1 is GTSNPN and CDR2 SVGIG (reference sequence). The CDR3 contains 15 residues. Trimming shortened V by 2 bases and J by 3 bases, and 15 bases separated the two germline ends.

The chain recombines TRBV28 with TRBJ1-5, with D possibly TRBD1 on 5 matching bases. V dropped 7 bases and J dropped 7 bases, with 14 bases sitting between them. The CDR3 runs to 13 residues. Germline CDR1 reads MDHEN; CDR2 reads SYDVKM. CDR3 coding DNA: TGTGCCAGCAAGGAGGGGTGGGACCAGCCCCAGCATTTT. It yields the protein CASKEGWDQPQHF.

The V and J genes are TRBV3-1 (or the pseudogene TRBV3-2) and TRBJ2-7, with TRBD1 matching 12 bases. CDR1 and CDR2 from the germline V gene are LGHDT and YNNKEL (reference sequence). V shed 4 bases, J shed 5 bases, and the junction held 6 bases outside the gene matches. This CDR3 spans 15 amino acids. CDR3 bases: TGTGCCAGCAGCCCGGGGACAGGGGGCATGAACGAGCAGTACTTC. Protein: CASSPGTGGMNEQYF.

CDR3 sequence reads: CASSSKRRTEAFF. CDR3 sequence (DNA): TGTGCCAGCAGTTCGAAGAGGCGAACAGAAGCTTTCTTT. The chain combines TRBV12-3 or TRBV12-4 with TRBJ1-1; D is unclear. V was pared by 4 bases and J by 8 bases, with 14 bases between. The CDR3 has 13 residues.

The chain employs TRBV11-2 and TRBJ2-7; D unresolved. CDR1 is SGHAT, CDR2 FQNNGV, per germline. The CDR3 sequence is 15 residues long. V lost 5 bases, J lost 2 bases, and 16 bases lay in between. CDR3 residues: CASSVAASETYEQYF. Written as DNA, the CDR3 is TGTGCCAGCAGCGTTGCGGCGTCCGAAACCTACGAGCAGTACTTC.

DNA for the CDR3: TGCGCCAGCAGCTTTTTTTCAGGGCGCTCCTACAATGAGCAGTTCTTC. As protein: CASSFFSGRSYNEQFF. This chain uses TRBV5-1 with TRBJ2-1, with a possible D match to TRBD1 (5 bases). Trimming took 2 bases from V and 0 from J, leaving 12 bases between them. The CDR3 loop spans 16 amino acids. Germline CDR1 reads SGHRS; CDR2 reads YFSETQ.

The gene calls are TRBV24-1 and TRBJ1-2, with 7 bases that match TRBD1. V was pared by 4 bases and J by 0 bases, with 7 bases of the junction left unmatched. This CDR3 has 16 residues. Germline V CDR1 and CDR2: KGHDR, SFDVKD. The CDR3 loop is CATSDSGTASNYGYTF. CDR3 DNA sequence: TGTGCCACCAGTGACTCCGGGACAGCATCTAACTATGGCTACACCTTC.

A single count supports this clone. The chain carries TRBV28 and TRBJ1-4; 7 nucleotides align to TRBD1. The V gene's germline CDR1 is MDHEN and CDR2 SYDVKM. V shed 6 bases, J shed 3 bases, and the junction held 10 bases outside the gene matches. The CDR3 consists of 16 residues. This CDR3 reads CASSHTEGQSNEKLFF. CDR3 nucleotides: TGTGCCAGCAGCCACACGGAGGGACAGTCTAATGAAAAACTGTTTTTT.

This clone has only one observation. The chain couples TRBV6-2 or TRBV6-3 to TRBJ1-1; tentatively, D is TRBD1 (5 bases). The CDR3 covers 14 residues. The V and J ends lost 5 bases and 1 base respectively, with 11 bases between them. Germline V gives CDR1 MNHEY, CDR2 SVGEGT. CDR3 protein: CASSLSGGNTEAFF. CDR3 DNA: TGTGCCAGCAGTCTCTCCGGGGGGAACACTGAAGCTTTCTTT.

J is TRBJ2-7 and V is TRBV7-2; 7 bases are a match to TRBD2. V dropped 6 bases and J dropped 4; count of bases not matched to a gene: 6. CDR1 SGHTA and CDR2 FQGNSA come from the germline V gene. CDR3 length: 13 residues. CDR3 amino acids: CASRTWTSYEQYF. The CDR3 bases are TGTGCCAGCAGGACTTGGACTAGTTACGAGCAGTACTTC.

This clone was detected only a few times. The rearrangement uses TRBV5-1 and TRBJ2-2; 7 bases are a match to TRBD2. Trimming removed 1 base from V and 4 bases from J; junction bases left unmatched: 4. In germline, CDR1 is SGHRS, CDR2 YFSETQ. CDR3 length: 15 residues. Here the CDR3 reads CASSLSGVGTGELFF. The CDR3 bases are TGCGCCAGCAGCTTGAGCGGGGTTGGCACCGGGGAGCTGTTTTTT.

The CDR3, as DNA: TGTGCCAGCAGCTCCTGGGAGGCGGGAGAACGACAAGAGACCCAGTACTTC. It encodes CASSSWEAGERQETQYF. J is TRBJ2-5 and V is TRBV7-9, with 7 bases lining up with TRBD2. The V and J ends lost 4 bases and 2 bases, in that order; junction bases with no gene match: 13. From germline, CDR1 is SEHNR and CDR2 FQNEAQ (reference sequence). The CDR3 sequence is 17 residues long.

In DNA, the CDR3 is TGTGCCAGCAGCTCATGGGGGTGGAGGGGACGCTCTGGGGCCAACGTCCTGACTTTC. Its protein is CASSSWGWRGRSGANVLTF. V is TRBV7-9 and J is TRBJ2-6, with a tentative D call TRBD2 (6 bases). CDR1 is SEHNR and CDR2 is FQNEAQ in the germline V gene (reference sequence). The CDR3 extends over 19 amino acids. V was cut by 4 bases and J by 0 bases, with 19 bases left in between.

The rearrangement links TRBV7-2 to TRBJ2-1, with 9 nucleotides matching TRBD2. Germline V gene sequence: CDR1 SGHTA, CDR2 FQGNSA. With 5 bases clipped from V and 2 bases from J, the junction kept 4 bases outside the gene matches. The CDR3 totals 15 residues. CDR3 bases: TGTGCCAGCAGCCCACTAGCGGGCCCCTACAATGAGCAGTTCTTC. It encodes CASSPLAGPYNEQFF.

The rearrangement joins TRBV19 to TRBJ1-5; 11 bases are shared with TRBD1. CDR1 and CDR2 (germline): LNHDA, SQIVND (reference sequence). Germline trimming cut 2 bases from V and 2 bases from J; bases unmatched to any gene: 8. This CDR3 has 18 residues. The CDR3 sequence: CASSINRDRGIRNQPQHF. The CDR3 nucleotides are TGTGCCAGTAGTATAAACCGGGACAGGGGGATACGCAATCAGCCCCAGCATTTT.

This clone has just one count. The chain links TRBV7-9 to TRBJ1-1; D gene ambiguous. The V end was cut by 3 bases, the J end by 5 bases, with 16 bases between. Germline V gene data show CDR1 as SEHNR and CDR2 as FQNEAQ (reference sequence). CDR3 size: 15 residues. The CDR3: CASSFPRGKLTEAFF. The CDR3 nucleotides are TGTGCCAGCAGCTTTCCCCGGGGAAAGTTGACTGAAGCTTTCTTT.

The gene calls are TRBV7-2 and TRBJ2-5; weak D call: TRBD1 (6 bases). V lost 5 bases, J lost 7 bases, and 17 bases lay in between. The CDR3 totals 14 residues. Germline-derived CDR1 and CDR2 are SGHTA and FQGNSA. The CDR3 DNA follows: TGTGCCAGCAGCCACCCGACAGGATCAGGGACCCAGTACTTC. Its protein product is CASSHPTGSGTQYF.

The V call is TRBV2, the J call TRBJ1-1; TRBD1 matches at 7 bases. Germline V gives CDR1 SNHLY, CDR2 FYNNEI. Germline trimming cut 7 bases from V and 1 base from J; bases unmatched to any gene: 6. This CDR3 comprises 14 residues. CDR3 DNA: TGTGCCAGCATCCCGGACAGGACGAACACTGAAGCTTTCTTT. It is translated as CASIPDRTNTEAFF. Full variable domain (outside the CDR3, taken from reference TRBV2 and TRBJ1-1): EPEVTQTPSHQVTQMGQEVILRCVPISNHLYFYWYRQILGQKVEFLVSFYNNEISEKSEIFDDQFSVERPDGSNFTLKIRSTKLEDSAMYFCASIPDRTNTEAFFGQGTRLTVV.